One sample yielded the 3 T cell receptor beta chains listed below, sequenced in a study of control samples from healthy donors and cancer patients. The data were produced by immunoSEQ multiplex PCR, yet TCRdb's version contains in-frame clones alone and is incomplete. The sample has about 160,000 clones, more than 85% seen once; the top ten hold 5.8%. Sequencing used blood. These receptors were taken from a man between 18 and 35 years old in good health.

CDR3 sequence: CASSLGGTGNTIYF. The CDR3 DNA follows: TGTGCCAGCAGCTTAGGGGGAACTGGAAACACCATATATTTT. The chain couples TRBV7-6 to TRBJ1-3; D remains ambiguous. The germline V gene has CDR1 SGHVS and CDR2 FNYEAQ. The V end lost 1 base, the J end lost 2 bases, and 6 bases lay between the germline ends. This CDR3 region has 14 residues.

The chain joins TRBV30 to TRBJ2-3, with no clear D. Germline CDR1 GTSNPN, CDR2 SVGIG (reference sequence). With 4 bases removed from V and 0 bases from J, the gap between germline ends came to 8 bases. CDR3 length equals 13 residues. CDR3 loop: CAWTMRSTDTQYF. DNA for the CDR3: TGTGCCTGGACGATGCGGAGCACAGATACGCAGTATTTT.

As DNA, the CDR3 is TGTGCCAGCACCGGGACAAGCGATGAGCAGTTCTTC. This translates into CASTGTSDEQFF. The rearrangement links TRBV4-2 to TRBJ2-1; tentatively, D is TRBD1 (6 bases). This CDR3 spans 12 amino acids. Trimming took 7 bases from V and 8 from J, leaving 12 bases between them. Germline CDR1 and CDR2: LGHNA and YNFKEQ.